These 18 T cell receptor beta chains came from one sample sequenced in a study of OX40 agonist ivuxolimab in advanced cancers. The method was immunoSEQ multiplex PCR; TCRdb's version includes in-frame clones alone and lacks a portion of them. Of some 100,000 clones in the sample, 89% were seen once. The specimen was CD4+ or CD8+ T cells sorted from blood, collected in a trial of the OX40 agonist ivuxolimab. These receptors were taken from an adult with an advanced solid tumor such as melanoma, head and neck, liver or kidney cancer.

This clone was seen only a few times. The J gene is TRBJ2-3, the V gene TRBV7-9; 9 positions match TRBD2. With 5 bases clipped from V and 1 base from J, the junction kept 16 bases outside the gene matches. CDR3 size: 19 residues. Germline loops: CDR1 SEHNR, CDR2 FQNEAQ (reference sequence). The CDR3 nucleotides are TGTGCCAGCAGCCCCGGGATGACTAGCGGACGGTCGGGCACAGATACGCAGTATTTT. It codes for CASSPGMTSGRSGTDTQYF.

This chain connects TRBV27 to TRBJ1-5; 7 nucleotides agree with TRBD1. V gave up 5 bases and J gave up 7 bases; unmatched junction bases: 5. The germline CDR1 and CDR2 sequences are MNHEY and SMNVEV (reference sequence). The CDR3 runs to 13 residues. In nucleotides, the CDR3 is TGTGCCAGCAGTCCCGACAGGGCGCAGCCCCAGCATTTT. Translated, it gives CASSPDRAQPQHF.

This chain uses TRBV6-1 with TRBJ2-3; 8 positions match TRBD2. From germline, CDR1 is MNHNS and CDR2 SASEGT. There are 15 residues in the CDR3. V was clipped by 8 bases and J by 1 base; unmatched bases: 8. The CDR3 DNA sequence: TGTGCCAGCCAGACTACTAGCGGAGGCACAGATACGCAGTATTTT. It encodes CASQTTSGGTDTQYF.

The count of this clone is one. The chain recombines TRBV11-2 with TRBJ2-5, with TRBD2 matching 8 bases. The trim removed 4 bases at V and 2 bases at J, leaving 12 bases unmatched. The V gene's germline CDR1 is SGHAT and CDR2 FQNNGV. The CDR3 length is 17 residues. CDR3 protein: CASSWRAGVGRQETQYF. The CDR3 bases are TGTGCCAGCAGCTGGAGAGCGGGAGTCGGAAGGCAAGAGACCCAGTACTTC.

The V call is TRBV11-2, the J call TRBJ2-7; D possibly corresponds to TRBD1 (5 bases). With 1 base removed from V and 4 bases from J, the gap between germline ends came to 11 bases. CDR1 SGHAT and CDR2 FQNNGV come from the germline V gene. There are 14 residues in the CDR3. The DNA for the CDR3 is TGTGCCAGCAGCTTAGGACAGCATCGATACGAGCAGTACTTC. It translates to CASSLGQHRYEQYF. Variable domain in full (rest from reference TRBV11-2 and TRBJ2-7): EAGVAQSPRYKIIEKRQSVAFWCNPISGHATLYWYQQILGQGPKLLIQFQNNGVVDDSQLPKDRFSAERLKGVDSTLKIQPAKLEDSAVYLCASSLGQHRYEQYFGPGTRLTVT.

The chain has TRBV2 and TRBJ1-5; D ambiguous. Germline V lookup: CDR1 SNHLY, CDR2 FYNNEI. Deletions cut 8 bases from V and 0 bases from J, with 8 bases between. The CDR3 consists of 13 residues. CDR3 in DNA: TGTGCCAGCCGTACCCGTAGCAATCAGCCCCAGCATTTT. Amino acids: CASRTRSNQPQHF.

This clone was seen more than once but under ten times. CDR3 in DNA: TGTGCCAGCAGCTTACTCGGGCAGCCCCAAGAGACCCAGTACTTC. This translates into CASSLLGQPQETQYF. The chain employs TRBV7-3 and TRBJ2-5, with D hard to call. The CDR3 is made up of 15 amino acids. Trimming took off 2 bases at V and 1 base at J, with 11 bases between the two ends. Germline CDR1 reads SGHTA; CDR2 reads FQGTGA.

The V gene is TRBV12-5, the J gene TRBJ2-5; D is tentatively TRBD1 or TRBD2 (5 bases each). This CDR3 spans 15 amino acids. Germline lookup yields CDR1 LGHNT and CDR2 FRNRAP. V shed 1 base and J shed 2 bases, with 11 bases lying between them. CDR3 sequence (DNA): TGTGCTAGTGGTTTGGGGGGGACGAATCAAGAGACCCAGTACTTC. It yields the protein CASGLGGTNQETQYF.

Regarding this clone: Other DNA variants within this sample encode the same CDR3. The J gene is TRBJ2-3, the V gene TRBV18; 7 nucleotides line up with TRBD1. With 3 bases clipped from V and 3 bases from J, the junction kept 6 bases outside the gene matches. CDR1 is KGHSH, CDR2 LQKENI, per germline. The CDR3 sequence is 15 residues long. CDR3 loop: CASSPRQGGTDTQYF. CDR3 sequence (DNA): TGTGCCAGCTCACCCCGACAGGGCGGGACAGATACGCAGTATTTT.

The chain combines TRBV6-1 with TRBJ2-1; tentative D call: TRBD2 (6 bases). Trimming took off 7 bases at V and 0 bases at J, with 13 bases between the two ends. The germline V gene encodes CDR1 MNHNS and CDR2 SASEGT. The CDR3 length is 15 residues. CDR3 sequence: CASMLRAGSYNEQFF. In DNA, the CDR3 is TGTGCCAGCATGTTACGAGCGGGCTCCTACAATGAGCAGTTCTTC.

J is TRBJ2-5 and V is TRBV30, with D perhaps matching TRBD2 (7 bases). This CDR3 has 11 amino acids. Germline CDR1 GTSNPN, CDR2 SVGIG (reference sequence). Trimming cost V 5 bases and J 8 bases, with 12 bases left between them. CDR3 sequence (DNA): TGTGCCTGGGGGGGCGGGGGAACCCAGTACTTC. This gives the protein CAWGGGGTQYF.

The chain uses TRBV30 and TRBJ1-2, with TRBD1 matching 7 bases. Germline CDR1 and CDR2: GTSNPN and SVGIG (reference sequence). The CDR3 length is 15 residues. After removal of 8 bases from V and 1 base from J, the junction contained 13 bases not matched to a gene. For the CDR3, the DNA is TGTGCCCAAATAGGCGGAGGGGGCGGTAACTATGGCTACACCTTC. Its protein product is CAQIGGGGGNYGYTF.

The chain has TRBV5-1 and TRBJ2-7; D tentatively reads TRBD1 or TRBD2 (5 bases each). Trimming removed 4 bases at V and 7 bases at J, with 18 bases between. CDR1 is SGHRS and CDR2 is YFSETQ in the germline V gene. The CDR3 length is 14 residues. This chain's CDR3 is CASSAGTYPWEQYF. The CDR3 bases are TGCGCCAGCAGCGCCGGGACGTACCCCTGGGAGCAGTACTTC.

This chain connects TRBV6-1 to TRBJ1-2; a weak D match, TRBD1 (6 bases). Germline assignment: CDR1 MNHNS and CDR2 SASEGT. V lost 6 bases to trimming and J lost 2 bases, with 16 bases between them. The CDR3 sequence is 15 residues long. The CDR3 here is CASSEGRGINYGYTF. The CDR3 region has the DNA TGTGCCAGCAGCGAGGGCAGGGGAATCAACTATGGCTACACCTTC.

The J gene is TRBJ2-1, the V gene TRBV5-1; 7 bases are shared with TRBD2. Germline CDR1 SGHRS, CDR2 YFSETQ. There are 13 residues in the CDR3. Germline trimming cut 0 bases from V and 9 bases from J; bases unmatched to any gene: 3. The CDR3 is CASSLDPGGEQFF. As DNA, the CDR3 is TGCGCCAGCAGCTTGGACCCGGGGGGTGAGCAGTTCTTC.

Written as DNA, the CDR3 is TGTGCCAGCAGCCCAGACCATAGCTCCTACAATGAGCAGTTCTTC. Its translation is CASSPDHSSYNEQFF. This chain connects TRBV27 to TRBJ2-1; no firm D call. The V end lost 6 bases, the J end lost 0 bases, and 12 bases lay between the germline ends. The CDR3 has 15 residues. Germline CDR1 reads MNHEY; CDR2 reads SMNVEV (reference sequence).

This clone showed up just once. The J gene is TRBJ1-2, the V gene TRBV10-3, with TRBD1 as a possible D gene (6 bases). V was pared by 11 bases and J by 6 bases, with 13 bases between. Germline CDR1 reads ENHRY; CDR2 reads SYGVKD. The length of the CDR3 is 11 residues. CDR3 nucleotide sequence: TGTGCCGCTGAACAGGGAAATGGCTACACCTTC. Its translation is CAAEQGNGYTF.

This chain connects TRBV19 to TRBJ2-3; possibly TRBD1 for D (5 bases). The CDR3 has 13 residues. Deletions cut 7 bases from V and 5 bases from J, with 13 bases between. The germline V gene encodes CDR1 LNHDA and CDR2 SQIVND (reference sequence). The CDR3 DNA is TGTGCCAGTAAGGAGCAGGGAAGAGATACGCAGTATTTT. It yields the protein CASKEQGRDTQYF.